This T cell receptor beta chain comes out of a study of radiation and T cells in renal cell carcinoma. Trimming removed 6 bases from V and 8 bases from J, with 10 bases in between. This CDR3 contains 12 residues. CDR1 and CDR2 from the germline V gene are MNHEY and SMNVEV (reference sequence). Only in-frame clones appear in the TCRdb table, and some are missing; sequencing was by immunoSEQ multiplex PCR. The data hold 120,000 to 150,000 clones, with 86% observed a single time. Sample time point: blood 4 weeks post-SBRT, at nephrectomy. Treatment: 15 Gy SBRT to primary tumor, nephrectomy 4 weeks later.

The chain combines TRBV27 with TRBJ1-4; D is possibly TRBD1 (5 bases). The sample here was blood, taken from a patient whose treatment included radiotherapy and nephrectomy. The receptor's source is a woman in her forties or fifties with renal cell carcinoma. The CDR3 coding sequence is TGTGCCAGCAGCAGGGTAGACGAAAAACTGTTTTTT. It encodes CASSRVDEKLFF.